These 14 T cell receptor beta chains were sequenced from one sample in a study of blood T cell repertoires in COVID-19. Libraries were prepared by immunoSEQ multiplex PCR; TCRdb keeps only in-frame clonotypes and omits some of them. The sample has about 230,000 clones; around 88% are singletons. Sequencing used PBMCs or T cells enriched from blood (not recorded which). The receptors come from a woman aged 40 to 50 with acute COVID-19.

This sequence joins TRBV18 and TRBJ2-7, with a weak D call TRBD1 (6 bases). The V end lost 6 bases, the J end lost 2 bases, and 17 bases lay between the germline ends. This CDR3 contains 15 residues. In germline, CDR1 is KGHSH, CDR2 LQKENI. CDR3 coding DNA: TGTGCCAGCTCTTTTGGACAGCTAGGGACCTACGAGCAGTACTTC. Its translation: CASSFGQLGTYEQYF.

This clone was seen only once. The genes are TRBV30 and TRBJ2-1; 14 bases line up with TRBD2. Germline-derived CDR1 and CDR2 are GTSNPN and SVGIG (reference sequence). The CDR3 loop spans 15 amino acids. Trimming removed 5 bases from V and 7 bases from J; junction bases left unmatched: 7. The CDR3 loop reads CAWGRLAGGLNEQFF. The DNA for the CDR3 is TGTGCCTGGGGTAGACTAGCGGGGGGGCTAAATGAGCAGTTCTTC.

The CDR3 here is CASSSGQGISNQPQHF. The DNA of the CDR3 is TGTGCCAGCAGTTCGGGACAGGGGATCAGCAATCAGCCCCAGCATTTT. The V gene is TRBV6-2 or TRBV6-3, the J gene TRBJ1-5; 10 bases match TRBD1. CDR1 MNHEY and CDR2 SVGEGT come from the germline V gene. The V and J ends lost 4 bases and 1 base, in that order; junction bases with no gene match: 4. The CDR3 contains 16 residues.

This chain connects TRBV5-4 to TRBJ1-4; D is possibly TRBD1 (5 bases). V gave up 3 bases and J gave up 5 bases, with 14 bases separating them. Germline lookup yields CDR1 SGHNT and CDR2 YYREEE (reference sequence). The CDR3 has 15 amino acids. The CDR3 region is CASSSYRNRNEKLFF. The CDR3 DNA is TGTGCCAGCAGCTCTTACAGGAATCGGAATGAAAAACTGTTTTTT.

The chain uses TRBV5-1 and TRBJ1-1; TRBD1 agrees at 8 bases. Per the germline V gene, CDR1 is SGHRS and CDR2 is YFSETQ. The CDR3 covers 14 residues. V trimming: 3 bases; J trimming: 1 base; junction bases outside the gene matches: 2. CDR3 nucleotides: TGCGCCAGCAGCTATGGACAGGGGAACACTGAAGCTTTCTTT. This codes for CASSYGQGNTEAFF.

This rearrangement joins TRBV14 to TRBJ1-2; D is undetermined. This CDR3 has 13 residues. From germline, CDR1 is SGHDN and CDR2 FVKESK. V lost 4 bases, J lost 0 bases, and 6 bases lay in between. CDR3 in DNA: TGTGCCAGCAGCCCGGGGTCTAACTATGGCTACACCTTC. The encoded protein is CASSPGSNYGYTF.

The count of this clone is one. The J gene is TRBJ1-5, the V gene TRBV4-1; D remains unclear. Per the germline V gene, CDR1 is MGHRA and CDR2 is YSYEKL. The CDR3 length is 17 residues. V lost 0 bases, J lost 0 bases, and 12 bases lay in between. The CDR3 nucleotides are TGCGCCAGCAGCCAAGAGGCCCTCCCCGTTAGCAATCAGCCCCAGCATTTT. This gives the protein CASSQEALPVSNQPQHF.

This chain uses TRBV3-1 (or the pseudogene TRBV3-2) with TRBJ1-2; D call uncertain. The germline V and J ends were trimmed by 0 bases and 8 bases, with 19 bases remaining between them. Germline loops: CDR1 LGHDT, CDR2 YNNKEL (reference sequence). CDR3 length equals 16 residues. The CDR3 coding sequence is TGTGCCAGCAGCCAAGATCGATGGCCGCGGCCTGGGGGCTACACCTTC. Its protein is CASSQDRWPRPGGYTF.

The chain employs TRBV6-5 and TRBJ2-7, with a weak D call TRBD2 (5 bases). The CDR3 spans 15 residues. Trimming removed 5 bases from V and 4 bases from J, with 18 bases in between. CDR1 MNHEY and CDR2 SVGAGI come from the germline V gene. CDR3 loop: CASSTPRRGLYEQYF. The CDR3 DNA reads TGTGCCAGCAGTACCCCGCGGCGAGGGTTATACGAGCAGTACTTC.

The chain couples TRBV7-8 to TRBJ1-1; D unclear. Germline V gives CDR1 SGHVS, CDR2 FQNEAQ. The CDR3 contains 16 residues. Trimming stripped 5 bases from V and 3 bases from J, with 19 bases between. The CDR3, as DNA: TGTGCCAGCAGCCCGAGGGTGACTGGGAGCTACACTGAAGCTTTCTTT. Protein: CASSPRVTGSYTEAFF. The variable domain in full, completed from reference TRBV7-8 and TRBJ1-1, reads GAGVSQSPRYKVAKRGQDVALRCDPISGHVSLFWYQQALGQGPEFLTYFQNEAQLDKSGLPSDRFFAERPEGSVSTLKIQRTQQEDSAVYLCASSPRVTGSYTEAFFGQGTRLTVV.

This chain links TRBV5-6 with TRBJ1-2; TRBD1 might be the D (5 bases). Germline values: CDR1 SGHDT, CDR2 YYEEEE. V dropped 6 bases and J dropped 8 bases, with 20 bases sitting between them. This CDR3 has 14 residues. The CDR3 protein is CASIPRGWSEGYTF. The CDR3 coding sequence is TGTGCCAGCATCCCGCGGGGGTGGTCAGAGGGCTACACCTTC.

The rearrangement uses TRBV5-6 and TRBJ1-2, with TRBD1 matching 7 bases. This CDR3 is 14 amino acids long. Germline-derived CDR1 and CDR2 are SGHDT and YYEEEE. With 0 bases clipped from V and 8 bases from J, the junction kept 7 bases outside the gene matches. The CDR3 nucleotides read TGTGCCAGCAGCTTGGGACAGGGATATGAGGGCTACACCTTC. Translating it yields CASSLGQGYEGYTF.

The chain carries TRBV11-2 and TRBJ2-1; a weak D match, TRBD1 (6 bases). The germline gives CDR1 SGHAT, CDR2 FQNNGV. V was pared by 5 bases and J by 7 bases, with 18 bases between. This CDR3 has 15 residues. The CDR3 sequence: CASSRQAAQRNEQFF. CDR3 nucleotide sequence: TGTGCCAGCAGCCGACAGGCGGCACAAAGAAATGAGCAGTTCTTC.

The rearrangement links TRBV11-2 to TRBJ2-3; tentative D call: TRBD1 (6 bases). The CDR3 covers 16 residues. Germline lookup yields CDR1 SGHAT and CDR2 FQNNGV. V was cut by 5 bases and J by 2 bases, with 17 bases left in between. The DNA of the CDR3 is TGTGCCAGCAGCCAAGACAGGTTTTTCTCCACAGATACGCAGTATTTT. This translates into CASSQDRFFSTDTQYF. Together with reference TRBV11-2 and TRBJ2-3, the CDR3 gives the full variable domain: EAGVAQSPRYKIIEKRQSVAFWCNPISGHATLYWYQQILGQGPKLLIQFQNNGVVDDSQLPKDRFSAERLKGVDSTLKIQPAKLEDSAVYLCASSQDRFFSTDTQYFGPGTRLTVL.